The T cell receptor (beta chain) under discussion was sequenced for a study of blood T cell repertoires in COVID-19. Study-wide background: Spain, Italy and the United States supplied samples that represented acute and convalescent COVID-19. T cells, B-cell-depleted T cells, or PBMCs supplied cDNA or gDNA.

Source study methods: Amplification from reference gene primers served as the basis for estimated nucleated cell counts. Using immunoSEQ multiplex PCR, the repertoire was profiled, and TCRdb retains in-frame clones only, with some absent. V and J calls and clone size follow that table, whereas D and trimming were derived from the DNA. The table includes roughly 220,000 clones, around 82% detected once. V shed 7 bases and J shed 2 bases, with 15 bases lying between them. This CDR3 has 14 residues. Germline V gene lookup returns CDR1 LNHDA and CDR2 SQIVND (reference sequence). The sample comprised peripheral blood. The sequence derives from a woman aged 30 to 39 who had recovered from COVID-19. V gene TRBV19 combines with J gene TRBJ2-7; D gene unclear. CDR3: CASKNARIPYEQYF. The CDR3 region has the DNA TGTGCCAGTAAAAACGCTAGGATACCCTACGAGCAGTACTTC. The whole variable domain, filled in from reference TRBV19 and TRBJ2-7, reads DGGITQSPKYLFRKEGQNVTLSCEQNLNHDAMYWYRQDPGQGLRLIYYSQIVNDFQKGDIAEGYSVSREKKESFPLTVTSAQKNPTAFYLCASKNARIPYEQYFGPGTRLTVT.